The T cell receptor beta chain described here comes from a study of cytomegalovirus exposure and HLA in healthy donors. There are 13 residues in the CDR3. Trimming removed 6 bases at V and 2 bases at J, with 11 bases between. The germline V gene has CDR1 MNHEY and CDR2 SVGAGI. PCR was performed using 60 Vbeta and 13 Jbeta primers. Sequenced by immunoSEQ multiplex PCR; TCRdb stores in-frame clones only, minus some. The sample lists 110,000 to 150,000 clones, about three quarters occurring once. As concerns this clone: Antigen specificity is unknown.

Findings and limits, study-wide: Productive rates of about 90% or about 30% were seen for most TCR beta V segments in an earlier analysis.

What was sequenced was PBMCs. The rearrangement uses TRBV6-5 and TRBJ2-7; perhaps TRBD1 as D (6 bases). This clonotype originated in a woman aged 30 to 39 in good health and CMV-seronegative. CDR3 protein: CASRPGQTYEQYF. CDR3 bases: TGTGCCAGCAGGCCGGGACAAACCTACGAGCAGTACTTC.